This record covers a single TCR beta chain. Its antigen is as yet unknown. The source of the sample is a study of cytomegalovirus exposure and HLA in healthy donors. Study-wide findings and caveats: For most TCR beta V segments, an earlier analysis put the productive rate at about 87% or about 30% of the time. Indistinguishable V segments such as TRBV6-2 and TRBV6-3 were excluded. It was reported that the classifier diagnosed cytomegalovirus status with high specificity and sensitivity in both the original and validation cohorts.

Vbeta (60) and Jbeta (13) primers were used in the PCR. Here immunoSEQ multiplex PCR was the method, and the copy in TCRdb shows in-frame clones only, minus some. The sample holds 65,000 to 80,000 clones. The ends were cut back, 3 bases at V and 0 bases at J, with 20 bases in the middle. The CDR3 is made up of 19 amino acids. Germline CDR1 is MNHNS and CDR2 is SASEGT. Sequenced sample: PBMCs. The V gene is TRBV6-1, the J gene TRBJ1-4; D gene ambiguous. The source is a female donor in good health and CMV-seropositive. The DNA for the CDR3 is TGTGCCAGCAGTGACCTACCACTAGGGTCGAGTGCAACTAATGAAAAACTGTTTTTT. Protein: CASSDLPLGSSATNEKLFF.